Following are 30 T cell receptor beta chains from one sample sequenced in a study of blood T cell repertoires in COVID-19. Using immunoSEQ multiplex PCR, the repertoire was profiled, and TCRdb retains in-frame clones only, with some absent. The sample records under 250,000 clones, approximately 82% being singletons. Input material: peripheral blood. Receptors originate from a man between 45 and 60 years old with active or convalescent COVID-19.

This clone turned up a few times. The chain couples TRBV18 to TRBJ2-7, with D perhaps matching TRBD2 (5 bases). Germline assignment: CDR1 KGHSH and CDR2 LQKENI. V dropped 2 bases and J dropped 7 bases, with 12 bases sitting between them. There are 13 residues in the CDR3. The CDR3 nucleotides read TGTGCCAGCTCACCAGCGGACTCTCGTGAGCAGTACTTC. Its protein is CASSPADSREQYF.

V is TRBV6-2 or TRBV6-3 and J is TRBJ2-4; TRBD1 matches at 7 bases. Trimming took 6 bases from V and 7 from J; bases not matched to a gene: 12. The V gene's germline CDR1 is MNHEY and CDR2 SVGEGT. CDR3 length equals 15 residues. CDR3 in amino acids: CASSPSRTGTNIQYF. The CDR3 DNA sequence: TGTGCCAGCAGCCCATCTAGGACAGGCACGAACATTCAGTACTTC.

The chain employs TRBV19 and TRBJ2-1, with D tentatively TRBD2 (6 bases). The germline V gene encodes CDR1 LNHDA and CDR2 SQIVND (reference sequence). The CDR3 has 15 residues. V lost 7 bases to trimming and J lost 0 bases, with 13 bases between them. The CDR3 DNA follows: TGTGCCAGTAACCCAAAAGCGGGCTCCTACAATGAGCAGTTCTTC. It codes for CASNPKAGSYNEQFF. Filled out from reference TRBV19 and TRBJ2-1, the complete variable domain reads DGGITQSPKYLFRKEGQNVTLSCEQNLNHDAMYWYRQDPGQGLRLIYYSQIVNDFQKGDIAEGYSVSREKKESFPLTVTSAQKNPTAFYLCASNPKAGSYNEQFFGPGTRLTVL.

This chain connects TRBV7-9 to TRBJ1-2; D is possibly TRBD1 (5 bases). Germline V gene sequence: CDR1 SEHNR, CDR2 FQNEAQ (reference sequence). This CDR3 is built from 15 residues. V was trimmed by 5 bases and J by 4 bases, leaving 17 bases between them. The CDR3, as DNA: TGTGCCAGCAGCGTAACCCTGGGGGGTGCCTATGGCTACACCTTC. It encodes CASSVTLGGAYGYTF.

The chain recombines TRBV19 with TRBJ1-2; 7 bases map to TRBD1. Germline V gene lookup returns CDR1 LNHDA and CDR2 SQIVND (reference sequence). V trimming: 6 bases; J trimming: 6 bases; junction bases outside the gene matches: 7. This CDR3 region has 13 residues. The CDR3 sequence: CASSPQGSDGYTF. The CDR3 bases are TGTGCCAGTAGCCCACAGGGGAGCGATGGCTACACCTTC. The whole variable domain, remainder taken from reference TRBV19 and TRBJ1-2, is DGGITQSPKYLFRKEGQNVTLSCEQNLNHDAMYWYRQDPGQGLRLIYYSQIVNDFQKGDIAEGYSVSREKKESFPLTVTSAQKNPTAFYLCASSPQGSDGYTFGSGTRLTVV.

The chain employs TRBV19 and TRBJ1-1; the D is unclear. The CDR3 totals 12 residues. Trimming left V 10 bases short and J 3 bases short, with 12 bases between. From germline, CDR1 is LNHDA and CDR2 SQIVND (reference sequence). The CDR3, as DNA: TGTGCCACCACACGGGGTCACACTGAAGCTTTCTTT. Protein: CATTRGHTEAFF.

The rearrangement links TRBV5-4 to TRBJ1-1, with D perhaps TRBD1 (6 bases). CDR3 size: 14 residues. V lost 5 bases and J 4 bases, leaving 15 bases between the germline ends. Germline CDR1 and CDR2: SGHNT and YYREEE (reference sequence). This CDR3 reads CASSLQGIGTEAFF. The CDR3 DNA reads as TGTGCCAGCAGTCTACAGGGCATTGGCACTGAAGCTTTCTTT.

The rearrangement links TRBV4-1 to TRBJ2-1; maybe TRBD2 (6 bases). Trimming cost V 6 bases and J 4 bases, with 19 bases left between them. The CDR3 runs to 16 residues. Germline V CDR1 and CDR2: MGHRA, YSYEKL. The CDR3 sequence is CASSSIGAGLYNEQFF. The CDR3 bases are TGCGCCAGCAGTTCTATCGGAGCGGGCCTTTACAATGAGCAGTTCTTC.

This rearrangement joins TRBV28 to TRBJ2-3, with 7 nucleotides matching TRBD1. The junction had 4 bases not matched to a gene; V was cut back by 4 bases and J by 3 bases. The CDR3 has 14 residues. The germline V gene encodes CDR1 MDHEN and CDR2 SYDVKM. CDR3 amino acids: CASSSRGRTDTQYF. CDR3 bases: TGTGCCAGCAGTTCCAGGGGGAGAACAGATACGCAGTATTTT.

The chain recombines TRBV9 with TRBJ1-2; 10 bases agree with TRBD1. The CDR3 loop spans 14 amino acids. V gave up 4 bases and J gave up 4 bases; unmatched junction bases: 4. Germline loops: CDR1 SGDLS, CDR2 YYNGEE. The CDR3 here is CASSPGQGSYGYTF. CDR3 coding DNA: TGTGCCAGCAGCCCGGGACAGGGGAGCTATGGCTACACCTTC.

As to this clone: An end of the junction differs from the germline gene, which may be a read error. The rearrangement uses TRBV19 and TRBJ1-1; 8 bases agree with TRBD1. Germline CDR1 and CDR2: LNHDA and SQIVND (reference sequence). CDR3 length equals 14 residues. The CDR3 region is CASTIGQGWTEAFF. The DNA for the CDR3 is TGTGCCAGTACTATAGGACAGGGATGGACTGAAGCTTTCTTT. Supplemented by reference TRBV19 and TRBJ1-1, the full variable domain reads DGGITQSPKYLFRKEGQNVTLSCEQNLNHDAMYWYRQDPGQGLRLIYYSQIVNDFQKGDIAEGYSVSREKKESFPLTVTSAQKNPTAFYLCASTIGQGWTEAFFGQGTRLTVV.

This rearrangement joins TRBV30 to TRBJ1-5; 9 bases fit TRBD1. The CDR3 runs 15 residues. Germline trimming cut 0 bases from V and 9 bases from J; bases unmatched to any gene: 9. Germline V gene lookup returns CDR1 GTSNPN and CDR2 SVGIG (reference sequence). CDR3 protein: CAWSVRGQGVGPQHF. The CDR3 bases are TGTGCCTGGAGTGTACGGGGACAGGGAGTGGGGCCCCAGCATTTT.

This chain uses TRBV28 with TRBJ1-1, with D possibly being TRBD1 (6 bases). The V gene lost 3 bases and the J gene lost 3 bases, with 17 bases spanning the gap. There are 16 residues in the CDR3. Per the germline V gene, CDR1 is MDHEN and CDR2 is SYDVKM. The CDR3 region is CASSLKGVSWDTEAFF. Here the CDR3 DNA reads TGTGCCAGCAGTTTGAAGGGGGTTTCCTGGGACACTGAAGCTTTCTTT.

This clone was observed a few times. The V gene is TRBV28, the J gene TRBJ2-4; D is possibly TRBD2 (5 bases). The V gene's germline CDR1 is MDHEN and CDR2 SYDVKM. The CDR3 length is 17 residues. The V end was cut by 4 bases, the J end by 0 bases, with 16 bases between. The CDR3: CASSSGLFLLAKNIQYF. The CDR3 nucleotides are TGTGCCAGCAGTTCCGGACTTTTTCTCTTAGCCAAAAACATTCAGTACTTC.

This clone was counted once. The genes are TRBV4-1 and TRBJ1-4; D call uncertain. This CDR3 has 13 residues. The germline V gene has CDR1 MGHRA and CDR2 YSYEKL. The ends were cut back, 3 bases at V and 7 bases at J, with 9 bases in the middle. The CDR3 is CASSHLPGEKLFF. The CDR3 DNA reads as TGCGCCAGCAGCCATCTTCCGGGTGAAAAACTGTTTTTT.

CDR3 nucleotides: TGTGCCAGCAGCCTCTCAGGGGCGCAAGAGACCCAGTACTTC. This sequence encodes CASSLSGAQETQYF. V usage is TRBV7-2 and J usage is TRBJ2-5; TRBD1 might be the D (6 bases). The CDR3 is 14 amino acids. Looked up from germline, CDR1 is SGHTA and CDR2 is FQGNSA. V lost 5 bases and J lost 2, with 12 bases in between.

The genes are TRBV9 and TRBJ2-3; D is undetermined. CDR3 length: 17 residues. V lost 0 bases and J lost 7, with 21 bases in between. The germline gives CDR1 SGDLS, CDR2 YYNGEE. CDR3 DNA: TGTGCCAGCAGCGTAGTGGGCCAGCCTTCCATTTCGAATACGCAGTATTTT. Its protein is CASSVVGQPSISNTQYF.

The chain couples TRBV6-6 to TRBJ2-7, with D possibly matching TRBD2 (6 bases). Trimming removed 5 bases from V and 0 bases from J, with 20 bases in between. This CDR3 comprises 17 residues. Germline lookup yields CDR1 MNHNY and CDR2 SVGAGI (reference sequence). The CDR3 DNA sequence: TGTGCCAGCAGTCTCCTCCCTGGGAGCGGGCTCTCCTACGAGCAGTACTTC. Translated, it gives CASSLLPGSGLSYEQYF.

This chain connects TRBV2 to TRBJ2-7; D is possibly TRBD1 (6 bases). The CDR3 is 15 amino acids. Germline lookup yields CDR1 SNHLY and CDR2 FYNNEI. V was trimmed by 2 bases and J by 0 bases, leaving 11 bases between them. The DNA of the CDR3 is TGTGCCAGCAGTGAATGGCAGGGGAGCTCCTACGAGCAGTACGTC. Protein: CASSEWQGSSYEQYV.

The J gene is TRBJ2-1, the V gene TRBV5-4; 9 nucleotides align to TRBD2. The V segment lost 6 bases and the J segment 3 bases; nucleotides outside the gene matches: 4. From germline, CDR1 is SGHNT and CDR2 YYREEE (reference sequence). The CDR3 runs to 14 residues. CDR3 in amino acids: CASTAGGHYNEQFF. The CDR3 region has the DNA TGTGCCAGCACCGCGGGGGGGCACTACAATGAGCAGTTCTTC.

This clone was detected only once. The chain carries TRBV4-3 and TRBJ2-1; 9 bases map to TRBD2. The junction had 10 bases not matched to a gene; V was cut back by 3 bases and J by 4 bases. The germline V gene encodes CDR1 LGHNA and CDR2 YSLEER. The length of the CDR3 is 17 residues. The CDR3 loop reads CASSQHTGTSPYNEQFF. For the CDR3, the DNA is TGCGCCAGCAGCCAGCATACCGGGACTAGCCCTTACAATGAGCAGTTCTTC.

This clone has a single count. V and J are TRBV5-4 and TRBJ2-7, with D possibly being TRBD1 (6 bases). CDR3 length equals 14 residues. With 0 bases removed from V and 2 bases from J, the gap between germline ends came to 9 bases. Per the germline V gene, CDR1 is SGHNT and CDR2 is YYREEE (reference sequence). The CDR3 DNA reads as TGTGCCAGCAGCTTGGGGACAGACCCCTACGAGCAGTACTTC. This sequence encodes CASSLGTDPYEQYF. Based on the CDR3 plus reference TRBV5-4 and TRBJ2-7, the full variable domain is ETGVTQSPTHLIKTRGQQVTLRCSSQSGHNTVSWYQQALGQGPQFIFQYYREEENGRGNFPPRFSGLQFPNYSSELNVNALELDDSALYLCASSLGTDPYEQYFGPGTRLTVT.

V and J are TRBV19 and TRBJ1-5, with 7 bases lining up with TRBD1. J gave up 10 bases and V 1 base, and 7 bases lay outside the gene matches. Germline V lookup: CDR1 LNHDA, CDR2 SQIVND (reference sequence). The CDR3 length is 14 residues. CDR3 in amino acids: CASSIAGTGDPQHF. CDR3 nucleotides: TGTGCCAGTAGTATAGCGGGCACAGGGGACCCCCAGCATTTT.

V gene TRBV5-1 combines with J gene TRBJ1-2, with no clear D. V was shortened by 0 bases and J by 4 bases, with 10 bases between the two germline ends. Per germline, CDR1 SGHRS and CDR2 YFSETQ. This CDR3 has 14 amino acids. CDR3 nucleotide sequence: TGCGCCAGCAGCTTGGCCTCGGGGTTCTATGGCTACACCTTC. Residues: CASSLASGFYGYTF.

The chain combines TRBV6-2 or TRBV6-3 with TRBJ2-7, with D possibly being TRBD2 (7 bases). This CDR3 has 15 residues. Germline V gene data show CDR1 as MNHEY and CDR2 as SVGEGT. Trimming removed 2 bases from V and 6 bases from J, with 17 bases in between. The chain's CDR3 is CASSYPPGGRVEQYF. The CDR3 DNA is TGTGCCAGCAGTTACCCCCCGGGGGGCAGGGTCGAGCAGTACTTC.

The rearrangement joins TRBV7-9 to TRBJ1-1; the D gene is possibly TRBD1 (5 bases). This CDR3 comprises 14 residues. Deletions cut 2 bases from V and 3 bases from J, with 10 bases between. Germline-derived CDR1 and CDR2 are SEHNR and FQNEAQ (reference sequence). In DNA form, the CDR3 reads TGTGCCAGCAGCTTATGGGGGGGAGACACTGAAGCTTTCTTT. Residues: CASSLWGGDTEAFF.

The rearrangement joins TRBV19 to TRBJ2-7; TRBD1 agrees at 8 bases. J was trimmed by 8 bases and V by 5 bases; bases with no gene match: 5. The germline gives CDR1 LNHDA, CDR2 SQIVND (reference sequence). The CDR3 is 12 amino acids. This CDR3 reads CASSPRQGKQYF. The CDR3 DNA follows: TGTGCCAGTAGTCCACGACAGGGGAAGCAGTACTTC.

This clone was seen a few times. The rearrangement joins TRBV29-1 to TRBJ2-6; 7 bases line up with TRBD1. The CDR3 loop spans 17 amino acids. V lost 8 bases, J lost 1 base, and 14 bases stayed unmatched. The germline V gene encodes CDR1 SQVTM and CDR2 ANQGSEA. The CDR3 DNA follows: TGCAGCTCCCTGAGGGGGCAGGGAAAATCTGGGGCCAACGTCCTGACTTTC. Translation: CSSLRGQGKSGANVLTF.

There are a few counts of this clone. V is TRBV6-1 and J is TRBJ1-3, with D hard to call. Trimming left V 1 base short and J 2 bases short, with 3 bases between. CDR3 length equals 13 residues. CDR1 is MNHNS and CDR2 is SASEGT in the germline V gene. This CDR3 is CASSEGPGNTIYF. CDR3 nucleotides: TGTGCCAGCAGTGAAGGGCCTGGAAACACCATATATTTT.

The rearrangement uses TRBV12-2 and TRBJ2-1; TRBD2, the table's D call, was not compared with the DNA. TRBV12-2 is shown as a pseudogene. The CDR3 has 10 amino acids. Written as DNA, the CDR3 is TGTGCAAGGCCGCGTTATGAGCAGTTCTTC. Translation gives CARPRYEQFF.